This T cell receptor (beta chain) came from a study of T-cell memory formation after mild COVID-19. Details on this clonotype: What it binds is not known.

Via MiXCR, TCRdb re-called the 5' RACE reads, giving one row per CDR3 protein. The table lists hundreds of thousands of distinct CDR3 sequences, about 22% of them singletons. Study-level results: For contracting clones, CD4+ ones sat mainly in CM and EM, CD8+ in EMRA. Cross-reactive memory seemingly joined, as some responding clones were found in pre-infection memory.

The germline gives CDR1 SGHVS, CDR2 FQNEAQ. This CDR3 is built from 16 residues. The J segment lost 1 base and the V segment lost 1 base, leaving 2 bases of the junction unmatched. Sequencing used PBMCs or a T cell subset sorted from them (not recorded which). This sequence was found in an adult woman who had mild COVID-19 (a few samples of this study predate the infection). Cell type and time point are not known. V is TRBV7-8 and J is TRBJ2-1; 9 positions match TRBD2. Written as DNA, the CDR3 is TGTGCCAGCAGCTTAGGGACTAGCGTGTCCTACAATGAGCAGTTCTTC. Its protein product is CASSLGTSVSYNEQFF.